Listed below are T cell receptor beta chains from one sample, sequenced in a study of cytomegalovirus exposure and HLA in healthy donors. Clones were read by immunoSEQ multiplex PCR, and TCRdb kept only the in-frame ones, dropping some. The sample lists 90,000 to 130,000 clones, 80% to 85% occurring once. Sequences were obtained from PBMCs. The receptors stem from a woman aged 60-75 years in good health and CMV-seropositive. Each CDR3 is given with its conserved first and last residue. D genes are given only for firm matches. A row's size may be missing; if present it is once, few, many or a size class.

D gene	clone size	V gene	J gene	CDR3 DNA	CDR3 protein
.	.	TRBV2	TRBJ1-2	TGTGCCAGCAGTGGGCGGATCCGCTATGGCTACACCTTC	CASSGRIRYGYTF
.	.	TRBV9	TRBJ2-7	TGTGCCAGCAGCGTAGGGGGCAGGGGCCACGAGCAGTACTTC	CASSVGGRGHEQYF
.	.	TRBV27	TRBJ2-7	TGTGCCAGCAGCTCGACTCTCTCCCCCTACGAGCAGTACTTC	CASSSTLSPYEQYF
TRBD1	.	TRBV6-1	TRBJ2-1	TGTGCCAGCAGGTGGCAGGGGGTGGAGGATGAGCAGTTCTTC	CASRWQGVEDEQFF
TRBD1	.	TRBV6-1	TRBJ2-7	TGTGCCAGCAGTGGGGAGGGACAGGGGTGGGTAGAGCAGTACTTC	CASSGEGQGWVEQYF
.	.	TRBV7-8	TRBJ1-5	TGTGCCAGCAGCTACGGCATTCGGGGCAATCAGCCCCAGCATTTT	CASSYGIRGNQPQHF
.	.	TRBV7-2	TRBJ2-1	TGTGCCAGCAGAGGCGGCGCTAGCAGTTACAATGAGCAGTTCTTC	CASRGGASSYNEQFF
TRBD2	few	TRBV5-1	TRBJ2-1	TGCGCCAGCAGCTTGGGGGTACTAGCGAATGAGCAGTTCTTC	CASSLGVLANEQFF
TRBD1	many	TRBV7-3	TRBJ1-1	TGTGCCAGCAGCTATGGACAGGGTGACACTGAAGCTTTCTTT	CASSYGQGDTEAFF
TRBD1	.	TRBV11-2	TRBJ2-2	TGTGCCAGCAGGGACAGGGCCCGTTCCACCGGGGAGCTGTTTTTT	CASRDRARSTGELFF
TRBD1	once	TRBV2	TRBJ1-2	TGTGCCAGCAGTGAAGCGGGACAGGGCGCGTTATTAAACTATGGCTACACCTTC	CASSEAGQGALLNYGYTF
.	.	TRBV5-1	TRBJ2-1	TGCGCCAGCAGCAACGGGAACGCCTACAATGAGCAGTTCTTC	CASSNGNAYNEQFF
.	.	TRBV6-5	TRBJ2-1	TGTGCCAGCAGCCTCACTAGTACGACGTACAATGAGCAGTTCTTC	CASSLTSTTYNEQFF
.	.	TRBV6-1	TRBJ1-2	TGTGCCAGCAGTGAAGCCTCTCGGGGGGCGAATGGCTACACCTTC	CASSEASRGANGYTF
TRBD2	.	TRBV4-1	TRBJ2-1	TGCGCCAGCAGCCAAGTGGCGGGAGGGGGTTCCTACAATGAGCAGTTCTTC	CASSQVAGGGSYNEQFF
.	.	TRBV15	TRBJ2-7	TGTGCCACCAGCCCACGACTAGGGGCCTCCTACGAGCAGTACTTC	CATSPRLGASYEQYF
.	.	TRBV20-1	TRBJ1-4	TGCAGTGCTACACAGAACGAAAAACTGTTTTTT	CSATQNEKLFF
.	once	TRBV11-2	TRBJ2-7	TGTGCCAGCAGCACCCACCAGGGCGCCAGCTCCTACGAGCAGTACTTC	CASSTHQGASSYEQYF
.	.	TRBV5-4	TRBJ2-5	TGTGCCAGCACCAATGAGGGAGAGACCCAGTACTTC	CASTNEGETQYF
.	.	TRBV2	TRBJ2-3	TGTGCCAGTAGGGCGGGGACAGATACGCAGTATTTT	CASRAGTDTQYF
.	.	TRBV28	TRBJ1-1	TGTGCCAGCAGTCGCCCCGGGGGCACTGAAGCTTTCTTT	CASSRPGGTEAFF
.	.	TRBV5-4	TRBJ1-2	TGTGCCAGCAGTCCCGGAGGGTACTATGGCTACACCTTC	CASSPGGYYGYTF
.	.	TRBV20-1	TRBJ1-1	TGCAGTGCTTCTCCGAGGACTGAAGCTTTCTTT	CSASPRTEAFF
TRBD1	.	TRBV28	TRBJ2-7	TGTGCCAGCAGTGGAGCGGACAGGCAAGGGAGCGAGCAGTACTTC	CASSGADRQGSEQYF
.	.	TRBV7-3	TRBJ1-3	TGTGCCAGCAGCTTAATCGGGGGGAGCTCTGGAAACACCATATATTTT	CASSLIGGSSGNTIYF
.	.	TRBV2	TRBJ2-5	TGTGCCAGCAAGACTCGGCAGGAGACCCAGTACTTC	CASKTRQETQYF
TRBD2	.	TRBV5-1	TRBJ2-2	TGCGCCAGCAGCTTGGGTACCGGGAGGTTCACCGGGGAGCTGTTTTTT	CASSLGTGRFTGELFF
.	.	TRBV18	TRBJ2-1	TGTGCCAGCTCACCGAACCTACTAGGCGCCTCGAATGAGCAGTTCTTC	CASSPNLLGASNEQFF
TRBD1	.	TRBV6-5	TRBJ1-4	TGTGCCAGCAGTCTTCAACAGGGGGCGTATGAAAAACTGTTTTTT	CASSLQQGAYEKLFF
TRBD1	.	TRBV2	TRBJ1-1	TGTGCCAGCAGTGGACAGGGATACACTGAAGCTTTCTTT	CASSGQGYTEAFF
.	.	TRBV11-3	TRBJ2-1	TGTGCCAGCAGTGACAGAAAAAGACTCAATGAGCAGTTCTTC	CASSDRKRLNEQFF
.	.	TRBV7-9	TRBJ1-1	TGTTCCAGCAGCTTAAATGGGCAGGCAGGTGAAGCTTTCTTT	CSSSLNGQAGEAFF
.	.	TRBV7-2	TRBJ1-2	TGTGCCAGCAGCTTAGGAGCGGACTATGGCTACACCTTC	CASSLGADYGYTF
TRBD2	.	TRBV30	TRBJ2-2	TGTGCCTGGAGTAATCCGGGAGGGGCGAACACCGGGGAGCTGTTTTTT	CAWSNPGGANTGELFF
TRBD1	.	TRBV4-1	TRBJ1-4	TGCGCCAGCAGTAAACGACCGGGACAGGTGGTAACTAATGAAAAACTGTTTTTT	CASSKRPGQVVTNEKLFF
.	.	TRBV21-1	TRBJ1-4	TGTGCCAGCAGCTCGCGGGACCTCCTGTTTTTT	CASSSRDLLFF
TRBD1	.	TRBV28	TRBJ1-1	TGTGCCAGCAGGTCTGGACAGGGGAACACTGAAGCTTTCTTT	CASRSGQGNTEAFF
TRBD1	.	TRBV28	TRBJ1-2	TGTGCCAGCAGAATAGGACAGGGATATGGCTACACCTTC	CASRIGQGYGYTF
.	.	TRBV5-4	TRBJ1-2	TGTGCCAGCAGCTCTTTAACAGGGAACTATGGCTACACCTTC	CASSSLTGNYGYTF
.	.	TRBV14	TRBJ2-1	TGTGCCAGCAGCCAAGAAGTACTGTGGGGGCTTCGCAATGAGCAGTTCTTC	CASSQEVLWGLRNEQFF
.	.	TRBV18	TRBJ2-3	TGTGCCAGCTCACCCCGGAGTTATGCTAGCACAGATACGCAGTATTTT	CASSPRSYASTDTQYF
.	.	TRBV29-1	TRBJ2-3	TGCAGCGTTGAAGTCGGAGGGGATACGCAGTATTTT	CSVEVGGDTQYF
TRBD2	.	TRBV6-5	TRBJ2-7	TGTGCCAGCAGGGGTGGGACTAGCGGGAGTCACGAGCAGTACTTC	CASRGGTSGSHEQYF
TRBD2	.	TRBV6-6	TRBJ2-1	TGTGTAACCGGGACTAGCTCCTACAATGAGCAGTTCTTC	CVTGTSSYNEQFF